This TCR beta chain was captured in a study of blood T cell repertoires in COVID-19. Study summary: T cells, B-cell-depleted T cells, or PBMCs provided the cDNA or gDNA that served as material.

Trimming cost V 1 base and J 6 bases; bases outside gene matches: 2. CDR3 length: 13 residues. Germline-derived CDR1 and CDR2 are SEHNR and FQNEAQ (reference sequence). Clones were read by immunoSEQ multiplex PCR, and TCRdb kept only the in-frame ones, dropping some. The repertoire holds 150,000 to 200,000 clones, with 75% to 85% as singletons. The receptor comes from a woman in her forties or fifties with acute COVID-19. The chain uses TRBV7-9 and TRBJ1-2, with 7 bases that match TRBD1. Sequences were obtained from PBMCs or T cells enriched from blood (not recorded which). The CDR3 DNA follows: TGTGCCAGCAGCTTAGAGGGGGCGAATGGCTACACCTTC. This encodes CASSLEGANGYTF.